This paragraph reports one TCR beta chain. The target antigen is unknown. Trimming took 2 bases from V and 1 from J, leaving 12 bases between them. The CDR3 is 15 residues long. Germline V gene sequence: CDR1 SGHRS, CDR2 YFSETQ. The PCR ran on 60 Vbeta and 13 Jbeta primers. Only in-frame clones appear in the TCRdb table, and some are missing; sequencing was by immunoSEQ multiplex PCR. This sample has under 95,000 clones, with 80% found just once. The data were obtained in a study of cytomegalovirus exposure and HLA in healthy donors. Overall study context: Drawn from HLA-typed donors, tens of millions of unique TCRs were held in an early data release.

Findings and limits, study-wide: There were several of the most significant clusters that appeared linked to common viral pathogens in a later analysis. It was confirmed in vitro that a few of the CMV-associated chains were specific for CMV antigens. Compared with the roughly 700-donor mean, an Asian-associated ancestry cluster reportedly had fewer N-insertions, according to a later analysis.

The chain is built from TRBV5-1 and TRBJ1-1; D call uncertain. Sequencing was carried out using PBMCs. The source is a male donor in good health and CMV-seronegative. In DNA, the CDR3 is TGCGCCAGCAGCTTTGGCGGTGACGGGAACACTGAAGCTTTCTTT. Its translation: CASSFGGDGNTEAFF.